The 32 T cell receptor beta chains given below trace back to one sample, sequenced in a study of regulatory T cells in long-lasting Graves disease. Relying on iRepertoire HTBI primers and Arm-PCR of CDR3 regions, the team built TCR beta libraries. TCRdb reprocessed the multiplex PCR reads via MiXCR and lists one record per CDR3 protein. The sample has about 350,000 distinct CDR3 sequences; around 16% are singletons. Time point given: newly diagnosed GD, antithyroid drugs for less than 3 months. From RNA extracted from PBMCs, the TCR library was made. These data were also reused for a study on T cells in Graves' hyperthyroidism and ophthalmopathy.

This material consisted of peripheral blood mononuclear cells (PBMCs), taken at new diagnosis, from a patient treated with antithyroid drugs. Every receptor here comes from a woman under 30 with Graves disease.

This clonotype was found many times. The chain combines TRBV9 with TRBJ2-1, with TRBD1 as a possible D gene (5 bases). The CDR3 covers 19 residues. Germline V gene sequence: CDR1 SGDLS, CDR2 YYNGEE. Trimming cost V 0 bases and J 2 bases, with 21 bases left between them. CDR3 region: CASSVVVGDSWRTYNEQFF. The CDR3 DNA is TGTGCCAGCAGCGTAGTAGTAGGGGATAGTTGGCGAACCTACAATGAGCAGTTCTTC.

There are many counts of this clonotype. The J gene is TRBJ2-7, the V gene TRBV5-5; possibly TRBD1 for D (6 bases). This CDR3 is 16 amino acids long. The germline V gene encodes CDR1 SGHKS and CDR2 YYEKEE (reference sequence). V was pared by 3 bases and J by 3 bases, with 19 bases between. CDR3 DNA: TGTGCCAGCAGCTCTCAAATTTTCGGGACACACTACGAGCAGTACTTC. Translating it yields CASSSQIFGTHYEQYF.

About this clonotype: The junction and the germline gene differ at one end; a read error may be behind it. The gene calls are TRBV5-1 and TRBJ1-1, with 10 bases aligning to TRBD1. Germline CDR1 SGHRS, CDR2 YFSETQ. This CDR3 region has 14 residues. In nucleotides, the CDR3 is TGCGCCAGCAGCGGAACGACAGGGGGCACTGAAGCTCTCTTT. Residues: CASSGTTGGTEALF.

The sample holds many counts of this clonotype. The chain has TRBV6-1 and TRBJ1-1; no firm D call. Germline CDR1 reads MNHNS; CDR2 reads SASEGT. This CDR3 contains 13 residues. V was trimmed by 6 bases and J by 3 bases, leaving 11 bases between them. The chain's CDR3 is CASRDPSYTEAFF. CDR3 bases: TGTGCCAGCAGGGACCCTTCTTACACTGAAGCTTTCTTT.

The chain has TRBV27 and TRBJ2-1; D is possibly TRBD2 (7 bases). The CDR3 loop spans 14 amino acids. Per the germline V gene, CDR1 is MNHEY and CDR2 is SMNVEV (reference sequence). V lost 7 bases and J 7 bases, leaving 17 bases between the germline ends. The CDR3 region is CASTDGGQGNEQFF. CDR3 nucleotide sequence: TGTGCCAGCACCGACGGGGGGCAGGGGAATGAGCAGTTCTTC.

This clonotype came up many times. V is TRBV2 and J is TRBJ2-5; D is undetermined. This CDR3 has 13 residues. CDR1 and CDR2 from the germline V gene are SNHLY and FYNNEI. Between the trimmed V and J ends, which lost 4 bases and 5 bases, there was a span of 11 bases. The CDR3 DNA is TGTGCCAGCAGTGCGACTCCCGGGGAGACCCAGTACTTC. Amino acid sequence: CASSATPGETQYF.

CDR3 sequence (DNA): TGTGCCATCACCTCGAGGGAAGACAATGAGCAGTTCTTC. This encodes CAITSREDNEQFF. V gene TRBV10-3 combines with J gene TRBJ2-1; TRBD2 is a possible D gene (5 bases). Germline assignment: CDR1 ENHRY and CDR2 SYGVKD. Trimming left V 7 bases short and J 5 bases short, with 12 bases between. The CDR3 consists of 13 residues.

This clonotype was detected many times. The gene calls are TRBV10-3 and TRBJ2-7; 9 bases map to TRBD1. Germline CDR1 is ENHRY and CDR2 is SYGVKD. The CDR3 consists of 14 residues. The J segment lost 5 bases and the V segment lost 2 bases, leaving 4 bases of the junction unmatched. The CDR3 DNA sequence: TGTGCCATCAGTGAGCTTGGGACAGGGAACGAGCAGTACTTC. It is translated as CAISELGTGNEQYF.

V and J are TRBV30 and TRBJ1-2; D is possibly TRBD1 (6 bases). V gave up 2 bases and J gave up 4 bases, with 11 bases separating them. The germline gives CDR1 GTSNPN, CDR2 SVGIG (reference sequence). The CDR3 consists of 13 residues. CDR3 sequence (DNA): TGTGCCTGGAGTACACAGGGCGTCTATGGCTACACCTTC. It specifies CAWSTQGVYGYTF.

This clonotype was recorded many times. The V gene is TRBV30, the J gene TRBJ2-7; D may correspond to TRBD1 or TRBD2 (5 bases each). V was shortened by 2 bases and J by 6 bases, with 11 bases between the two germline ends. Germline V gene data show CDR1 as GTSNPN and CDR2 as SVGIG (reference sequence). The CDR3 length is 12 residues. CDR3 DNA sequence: TGTGCCTGGAGTCCCAGGGCGGGCGAGCAGTACTTC. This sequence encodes CAWSPRAGEQYF.

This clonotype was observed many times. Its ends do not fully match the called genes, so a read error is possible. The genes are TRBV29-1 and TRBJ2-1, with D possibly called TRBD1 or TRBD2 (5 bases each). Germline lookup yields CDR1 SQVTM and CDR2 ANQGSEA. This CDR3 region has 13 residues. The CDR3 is CSVEGEGGNEQFF. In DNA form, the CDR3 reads TGCAGCGTCGAAGGGGAAGGAGGCAATGAGCAGTTCTTC.

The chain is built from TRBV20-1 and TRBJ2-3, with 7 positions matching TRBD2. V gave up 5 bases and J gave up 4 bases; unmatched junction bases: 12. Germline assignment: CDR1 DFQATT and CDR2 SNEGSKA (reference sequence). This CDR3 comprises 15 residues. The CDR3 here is CSAPLERREPDTQYF. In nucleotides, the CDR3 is TGCAGTGCTCCTCTGGAGAGGCGGGAGCCAGATACGCAGTATTTT.

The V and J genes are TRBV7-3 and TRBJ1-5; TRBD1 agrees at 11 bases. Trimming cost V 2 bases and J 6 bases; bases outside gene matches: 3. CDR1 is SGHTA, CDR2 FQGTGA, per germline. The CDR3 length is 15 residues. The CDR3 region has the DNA TGTGCCAGCAGCTTATTCGGGACAGGGGGTCAGCCCCAGCATTTT. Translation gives CASSLFGTGGQPQHF.

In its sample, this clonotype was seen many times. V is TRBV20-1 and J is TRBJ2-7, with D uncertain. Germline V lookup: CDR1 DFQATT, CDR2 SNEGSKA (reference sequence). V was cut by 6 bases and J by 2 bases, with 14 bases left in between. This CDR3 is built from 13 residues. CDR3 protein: CSAPLATTYEQYF. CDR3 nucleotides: TGCAGTGCACCCTTAGCAACTACCTACGAGCAGTACTTC.

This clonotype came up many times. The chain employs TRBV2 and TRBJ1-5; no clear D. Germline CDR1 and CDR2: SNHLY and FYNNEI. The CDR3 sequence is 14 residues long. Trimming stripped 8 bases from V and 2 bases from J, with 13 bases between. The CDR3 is CASQVIGGNQPQHF. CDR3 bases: TGTGCCAGCCAAGTAATTGGTGGCAATCAGCCCCAGCATTTT.

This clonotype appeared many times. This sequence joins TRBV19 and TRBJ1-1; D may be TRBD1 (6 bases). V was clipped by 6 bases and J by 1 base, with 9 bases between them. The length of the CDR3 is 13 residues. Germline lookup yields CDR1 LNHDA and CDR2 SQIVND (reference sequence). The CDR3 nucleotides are TGTGCCAGTAGATCCAGGGGGAACACTGAAGCTTTCTTT. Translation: CASRSRGNTEAFF.

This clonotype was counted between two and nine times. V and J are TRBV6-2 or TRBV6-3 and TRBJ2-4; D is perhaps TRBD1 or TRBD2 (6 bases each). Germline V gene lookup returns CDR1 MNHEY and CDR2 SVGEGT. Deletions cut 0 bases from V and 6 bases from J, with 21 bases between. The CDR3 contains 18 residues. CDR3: CASSYSTPAVGGGNIQYF. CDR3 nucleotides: TGTGCCAGCAGTTACTCGACCCCGGCGGTAGGGGGAGGAAACATTCAGTACTTC.

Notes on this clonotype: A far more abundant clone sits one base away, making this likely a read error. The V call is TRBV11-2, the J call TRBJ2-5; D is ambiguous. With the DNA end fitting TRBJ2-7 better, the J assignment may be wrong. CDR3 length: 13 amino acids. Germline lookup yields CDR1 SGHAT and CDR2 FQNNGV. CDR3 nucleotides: TGTGCCAGCAGCTCGCGAGTCCCATTCGAGCAGTACTTC. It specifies CASSSRVPFEQYF.

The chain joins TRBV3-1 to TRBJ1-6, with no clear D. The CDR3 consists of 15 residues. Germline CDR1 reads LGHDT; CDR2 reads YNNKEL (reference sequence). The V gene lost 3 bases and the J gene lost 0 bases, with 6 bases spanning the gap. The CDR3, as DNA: TGTGCCAGCAGCCACCAGAGCTCCTATAATTCACCCCTCCACTTT. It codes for CASSHQSSYNSPLHF.

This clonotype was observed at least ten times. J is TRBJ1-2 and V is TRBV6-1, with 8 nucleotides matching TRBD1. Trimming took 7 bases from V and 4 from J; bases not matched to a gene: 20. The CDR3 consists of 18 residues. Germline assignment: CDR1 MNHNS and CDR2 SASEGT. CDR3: CASIKRGGTGVASYGYTF. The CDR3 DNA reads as TGTGCCAGCATCAAAAGAGGTGGGACAGGAGTCGCAAGCTATGGCTACACCTTC.

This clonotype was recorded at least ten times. For the CDR3, the DNA is TGCAGTGCTAGACCTGCTACACAGTCACTATTAGAAGCTTTCTTT. Amino acid sequence: CSARPATQSLLEAFF. The chain uses TRBV20-1 and TRBJ1-1; D gene unclear. The germline gives CDR1 DFQATT, CDR2 SNEGSKA (reference sequence). Trimming pared 2 bases from V and 8 bases from J, leaving 21 bases between. The CDR3 length is 15 residues.

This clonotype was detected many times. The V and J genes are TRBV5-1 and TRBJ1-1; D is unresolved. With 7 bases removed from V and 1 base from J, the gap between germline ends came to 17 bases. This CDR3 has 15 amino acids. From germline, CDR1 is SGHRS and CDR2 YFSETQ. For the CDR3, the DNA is TGCGCCAGCTCGGGGTTGGGCAGCTCGAACACTGAAGCTTTCTTT. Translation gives CASSGLGSSNTEAFF.

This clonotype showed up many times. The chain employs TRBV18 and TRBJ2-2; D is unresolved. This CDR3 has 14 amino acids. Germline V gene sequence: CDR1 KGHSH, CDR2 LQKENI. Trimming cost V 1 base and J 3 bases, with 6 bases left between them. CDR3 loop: CASSPRQDTGELFF. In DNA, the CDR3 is TGTGCCAGCTCACCACGGCAGGACACCGGGGAGCTGTTTTTT.

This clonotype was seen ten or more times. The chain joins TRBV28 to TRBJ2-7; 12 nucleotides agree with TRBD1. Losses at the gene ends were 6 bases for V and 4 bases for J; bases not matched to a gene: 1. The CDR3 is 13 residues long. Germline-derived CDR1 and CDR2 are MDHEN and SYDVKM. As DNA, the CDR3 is TGTGCCAGCAGGGGACAGGGGGCTTACGAGCAGTACTTC. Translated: CASRGQGAYEQYF.

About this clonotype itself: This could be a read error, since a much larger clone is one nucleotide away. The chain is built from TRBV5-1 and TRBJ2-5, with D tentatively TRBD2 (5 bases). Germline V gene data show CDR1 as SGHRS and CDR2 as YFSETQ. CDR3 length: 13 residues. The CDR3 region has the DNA TGCGCCAGCAGCTTGAGACTCGGGGAGACCCTGTACTTC. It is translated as CASSLRLGETLYF.

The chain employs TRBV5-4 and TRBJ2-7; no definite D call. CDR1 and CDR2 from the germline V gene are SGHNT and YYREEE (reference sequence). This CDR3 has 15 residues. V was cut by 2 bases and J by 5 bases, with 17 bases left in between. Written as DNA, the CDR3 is TGTGCCAGCAGCTTCCCCGGACGGGTGGCGGACGAGCAGTACTTC. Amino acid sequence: CASSFPGRVADEQYF.

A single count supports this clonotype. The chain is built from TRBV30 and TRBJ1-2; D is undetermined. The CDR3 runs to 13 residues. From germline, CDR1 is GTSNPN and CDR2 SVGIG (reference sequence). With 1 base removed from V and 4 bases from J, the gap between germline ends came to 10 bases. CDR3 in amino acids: CAWSGRNIYGYTF. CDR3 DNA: TGTGCCTGGAGTGGAAGGAACATCTATGGCTACACCTTC.

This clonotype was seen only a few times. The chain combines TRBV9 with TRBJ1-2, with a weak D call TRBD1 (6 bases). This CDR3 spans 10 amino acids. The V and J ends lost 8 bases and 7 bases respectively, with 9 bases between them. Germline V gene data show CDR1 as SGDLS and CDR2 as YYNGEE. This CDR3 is CASTGSGYTF. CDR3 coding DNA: TGTGCCAGTACAGGGTCTGGCTACACCTTC.

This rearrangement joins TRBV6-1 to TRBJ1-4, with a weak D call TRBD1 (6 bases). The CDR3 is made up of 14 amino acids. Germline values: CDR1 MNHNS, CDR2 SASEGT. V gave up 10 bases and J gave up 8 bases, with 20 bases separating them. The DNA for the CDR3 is TGTGCCACCCAGAATCCCGGACAGTTGGAAAAACTGTTTTTT. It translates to CATQNPGQLEKLFF.

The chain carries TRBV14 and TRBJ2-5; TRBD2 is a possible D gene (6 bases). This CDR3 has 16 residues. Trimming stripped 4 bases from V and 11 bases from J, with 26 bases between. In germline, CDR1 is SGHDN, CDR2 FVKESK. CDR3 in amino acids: CASSRPRGSNYNEQYF. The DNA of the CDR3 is TGTGCCAGCAGCCGACCCCGGGGGTCGAACTACAATGAGCAGTACTTC.

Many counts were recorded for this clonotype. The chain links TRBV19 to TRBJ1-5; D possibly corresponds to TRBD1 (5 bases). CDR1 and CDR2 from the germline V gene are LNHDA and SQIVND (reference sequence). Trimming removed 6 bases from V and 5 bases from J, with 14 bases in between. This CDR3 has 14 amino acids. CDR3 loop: CASSPGQEYQPQHF. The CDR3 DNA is TGTGCCAGTAGCCCGGGGCAAGAGTATCAGCCCCAGCATTTT. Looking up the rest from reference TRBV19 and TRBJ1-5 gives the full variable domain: DGGITQSPKYLFRKEGQNVTLSCEQNLNHDAMYWYRQDPGQGLRLIYYSQIVNDFQKGDIAEGYSVSREKKESFPLTVTSAQKNPTAFYLCASSPGQEYQPQHFGDGTRLSIL.

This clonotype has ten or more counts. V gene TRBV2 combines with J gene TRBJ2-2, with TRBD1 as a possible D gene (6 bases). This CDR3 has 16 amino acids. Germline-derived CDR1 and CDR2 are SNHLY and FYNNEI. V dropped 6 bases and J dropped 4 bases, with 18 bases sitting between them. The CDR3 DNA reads TGTGCCAGCAGCGACAACGGCAGGGGCGGCACCGGGGAGCTGTTTTTT. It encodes CASSDNGRGGTGELFF.